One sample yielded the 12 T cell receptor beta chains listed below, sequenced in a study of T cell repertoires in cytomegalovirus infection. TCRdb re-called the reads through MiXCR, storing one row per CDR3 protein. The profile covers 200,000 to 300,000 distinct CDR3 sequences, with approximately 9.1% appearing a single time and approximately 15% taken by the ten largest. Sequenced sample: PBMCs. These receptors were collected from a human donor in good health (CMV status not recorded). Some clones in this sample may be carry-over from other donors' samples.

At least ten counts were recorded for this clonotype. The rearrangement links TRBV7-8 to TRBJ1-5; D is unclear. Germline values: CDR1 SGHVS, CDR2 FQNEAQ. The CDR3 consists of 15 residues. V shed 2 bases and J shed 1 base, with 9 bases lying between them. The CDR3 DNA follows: TGTGCCAGCAGCTTAAGGGTTACAAGCAATCAGCCCCAGCATTTT. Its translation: CASSLRVTSNQPQHF.

This CDR3 is CSARSPQGAKTEAFF. Written as DNA, the CDR3 is TGCAGTGCTAGATCCCCCCAGGGGGCGAAGACTGAAGCTTTCTTT. The rearrangement links TRBV20-1 to TRBJ1-1, with TRBD1 matching 8 bases. Trimming cost V 2 bases and J 5 bases; bases outside gene matches: 10. Germline CDR1 DFQATT, CDR2 SNEGSKA (reference sequence). The CDR3 consists of 15 residues.

DNA of the CDR3: TGTGCCAGCTCACCACGCCTGCTGGCTAGCACAGATACGCAGTATTTT. Residues: CASSPRLLASTDTQYF. This chain uses TRBV18 with TRBJ2-3; D call uncertain. V was pared by 1 base and J by 0 bases, with 11 bases between. The CDR3 is made up of 16 amino acids. Germline loops: CDR1 KGHSH, CDR2 LQKENI.

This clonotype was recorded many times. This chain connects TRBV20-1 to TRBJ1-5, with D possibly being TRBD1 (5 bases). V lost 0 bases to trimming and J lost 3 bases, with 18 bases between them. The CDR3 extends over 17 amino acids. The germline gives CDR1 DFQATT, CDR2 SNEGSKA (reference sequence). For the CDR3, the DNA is TGCAGTGCTAGAGATTTATCCCGGGGGAGGGACAATCAGCCCCAGCATTTT. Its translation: CSARDLSRGRDNQPQHF.

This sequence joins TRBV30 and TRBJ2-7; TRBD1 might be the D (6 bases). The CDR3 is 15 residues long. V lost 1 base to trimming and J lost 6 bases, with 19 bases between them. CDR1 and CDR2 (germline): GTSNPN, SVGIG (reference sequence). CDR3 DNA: TGTGCCTGGAGTGGGGTGGGCCGGCAGGGGTTCGAGCAGTACTTC. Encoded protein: CAWSGVGRQGFEQYF.

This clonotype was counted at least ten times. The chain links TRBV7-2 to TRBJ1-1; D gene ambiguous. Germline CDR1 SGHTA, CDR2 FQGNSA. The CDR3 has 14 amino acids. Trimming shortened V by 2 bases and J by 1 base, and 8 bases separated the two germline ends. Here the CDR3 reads CASSLLAGNTEAFF. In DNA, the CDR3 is TGTGCCAGCAGCTTATTGGCAGGGAACACTGAAGCTTTCTTT.

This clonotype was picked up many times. The CDR3 DNA follows: TGTGCCAGCAGTTACCGGGGACTAGCGGGGGGGCCAAGAGATACGCAGTATTTT. As protein: CASSYRGLAGGPRDTQYF. J is TRBJ2-3 and V is TRBV6-2 or TRBV6-3, with 16 bases fitting TRBD2. From germline, CDR1 is MNHEY and CDR2 SVGEGT. This CDR3 has 18 amino acids. Losses at the gene ends were 2 bases for V and 5 bases for J; bases not matched to a gene: 7.

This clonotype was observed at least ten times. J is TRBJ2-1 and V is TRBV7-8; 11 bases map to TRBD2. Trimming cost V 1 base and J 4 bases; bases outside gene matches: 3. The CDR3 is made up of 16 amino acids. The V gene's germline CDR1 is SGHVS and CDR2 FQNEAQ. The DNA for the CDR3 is TGTGCCAGCAGCTTAGATACTAGCGGGAGATACAATGAGCAGTTCTTC. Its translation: CASSLDTSGRYNEQFF.

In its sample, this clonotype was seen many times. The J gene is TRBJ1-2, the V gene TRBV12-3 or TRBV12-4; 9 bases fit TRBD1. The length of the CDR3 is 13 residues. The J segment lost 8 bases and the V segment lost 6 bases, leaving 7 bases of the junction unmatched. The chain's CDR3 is CASRPRDRVGYTF. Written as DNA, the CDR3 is TGTGCCAGCAGACCCCGGGACAGGGTCGGCTACACCTTC.

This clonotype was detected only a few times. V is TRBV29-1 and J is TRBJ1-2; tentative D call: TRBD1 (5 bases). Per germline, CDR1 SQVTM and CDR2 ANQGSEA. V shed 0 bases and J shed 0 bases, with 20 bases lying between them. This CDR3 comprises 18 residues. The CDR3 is CSVEDEQVTLDSNYGYTF. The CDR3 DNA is TGCAGCGTTGAAGACGAACAGGTGACCTTGGACTCTAACTATGGCTACACCTTC.

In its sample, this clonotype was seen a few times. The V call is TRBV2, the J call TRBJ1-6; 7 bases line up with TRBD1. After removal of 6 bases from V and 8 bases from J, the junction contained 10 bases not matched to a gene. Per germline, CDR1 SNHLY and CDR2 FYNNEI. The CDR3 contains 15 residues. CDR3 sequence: CASSYLGTVDSPLHF. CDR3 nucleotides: TGTGCCAGCAGCTATCTAGGGACAGTGGATTCACCCCTCCACTTT.

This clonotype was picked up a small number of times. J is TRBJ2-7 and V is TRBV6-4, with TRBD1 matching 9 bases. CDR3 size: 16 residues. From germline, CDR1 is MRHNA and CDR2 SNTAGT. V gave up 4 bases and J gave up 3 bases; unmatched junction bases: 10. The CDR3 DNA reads TGTGCCAGCAGTGGGCCCCCCCGGGACAGGGACTACGAGCAGTACTTC. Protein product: CASSGPPRDRDYEQYF.